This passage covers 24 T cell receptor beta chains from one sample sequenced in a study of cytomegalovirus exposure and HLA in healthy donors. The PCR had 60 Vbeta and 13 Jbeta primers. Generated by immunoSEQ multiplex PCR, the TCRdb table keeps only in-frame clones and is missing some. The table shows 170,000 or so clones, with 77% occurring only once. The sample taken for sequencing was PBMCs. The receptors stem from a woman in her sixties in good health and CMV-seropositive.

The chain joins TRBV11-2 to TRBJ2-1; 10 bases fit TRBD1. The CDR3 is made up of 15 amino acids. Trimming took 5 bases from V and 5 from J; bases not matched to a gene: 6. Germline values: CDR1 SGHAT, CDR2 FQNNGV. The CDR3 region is CASSPRDRGDNEQFF. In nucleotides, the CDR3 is TGTGCCAGCAGCCCCCGGGACAGGGGAGACAATGAGCAGTTCTTC.

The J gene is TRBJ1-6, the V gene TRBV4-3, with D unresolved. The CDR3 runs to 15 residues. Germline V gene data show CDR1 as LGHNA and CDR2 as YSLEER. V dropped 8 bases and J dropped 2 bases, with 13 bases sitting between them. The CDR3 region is CASAERVAYNSPLHF. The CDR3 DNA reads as TGCGCCAGCGCAGAGAGGGTAGCCTATAATTCACCCCTCCACTTT.

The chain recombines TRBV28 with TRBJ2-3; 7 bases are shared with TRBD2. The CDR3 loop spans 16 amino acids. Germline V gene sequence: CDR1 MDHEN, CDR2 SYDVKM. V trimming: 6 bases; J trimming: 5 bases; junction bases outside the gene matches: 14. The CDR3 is CASRLPRGRAKDTQYF. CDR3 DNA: TGTGCCAGCAGACTACCTCGTGGGAGGGCCAAAGATACGCAGTATTTT.

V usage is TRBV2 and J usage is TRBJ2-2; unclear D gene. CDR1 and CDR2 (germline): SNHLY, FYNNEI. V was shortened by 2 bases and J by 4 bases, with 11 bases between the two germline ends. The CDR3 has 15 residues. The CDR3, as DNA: TGTGCCAGCAGTGAAAAGCTCGAGCCCACCGGGGAGCTGTTTTTT. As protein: CASSEKLEPTGELFF.

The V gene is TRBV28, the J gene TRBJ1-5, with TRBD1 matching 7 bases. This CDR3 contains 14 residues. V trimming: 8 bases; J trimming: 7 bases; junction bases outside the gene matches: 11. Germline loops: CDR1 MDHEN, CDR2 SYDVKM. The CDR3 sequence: CASSNRGLRQPQHF. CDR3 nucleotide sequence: TGTGCCAGCTCCAACAGGGGCTTGCGGCAGCCCCAGCATTTT.

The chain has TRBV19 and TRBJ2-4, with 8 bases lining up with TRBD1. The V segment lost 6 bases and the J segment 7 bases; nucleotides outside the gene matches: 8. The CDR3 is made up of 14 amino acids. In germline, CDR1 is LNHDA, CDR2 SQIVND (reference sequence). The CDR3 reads CASSRTGSVNIQYF. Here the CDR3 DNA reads TGTGCCAGTAGCCGGACAGGGAGTGTGAACATTCAGTACTTC.

The CDR3 bases are TGTGCCAGCAGCGTAGACCAGGAGCAGTTCTTC. Protein: CASSVDQEQFF. The rearrangement uses TRBV9 and TRBJ2-1; no clear D. The CDR3 covers 11 residues. The V end lost 0 bases, the J end lost 10 bases, and 5 bases lay between the germline ends. Germline V gene sequence: CDR1 SGDLS, CDR2 YYNGEE.

The CDR3 is CASAFLGRTTNYGYTF. CDR3 sequence (DNA): TGTGCCAGCGCCTTCTTGGGCAGGACAACTAACTATGGCTACACCTTC. This chain joins TRBV27 and TRBJ1-2, with D tentatively TRBD1 (5 bases). The V gene lost 8 bases and the J gene lost 0 bases, with 19 bases spanning the gap. The CDR3 sequence is 16 residues long. Germline-derived CDR1 and CDR2 are MNHEY and SMNVEV (reference sequence).

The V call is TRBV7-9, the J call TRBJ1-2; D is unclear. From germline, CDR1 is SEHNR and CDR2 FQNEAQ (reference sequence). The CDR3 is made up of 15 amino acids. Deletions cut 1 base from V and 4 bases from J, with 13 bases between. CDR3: CASSLVGSGLYGYTF. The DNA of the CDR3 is TGTGCCAGCAGCTTAGTAGGTTCAGGCCTCTATGGCTACACCTTC.

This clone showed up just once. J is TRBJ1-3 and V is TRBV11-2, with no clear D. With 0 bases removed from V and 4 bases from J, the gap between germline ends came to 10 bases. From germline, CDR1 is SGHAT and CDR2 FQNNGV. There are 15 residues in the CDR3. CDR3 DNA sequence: TGTGCCAGCAGCTTAGATTCTAGACTCGGAAACACCATATATTTT. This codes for CASSLDSRLGNTIYF.

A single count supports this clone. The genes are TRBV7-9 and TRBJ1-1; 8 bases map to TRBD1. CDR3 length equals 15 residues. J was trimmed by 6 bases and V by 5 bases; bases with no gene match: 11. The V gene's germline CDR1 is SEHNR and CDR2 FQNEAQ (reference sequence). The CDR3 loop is CASSQTDRGFPEAFF. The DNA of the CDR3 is TGTGCCAGCAGCCAAACTGACAGGGGATTTCCTGAAGCTTTCTTT. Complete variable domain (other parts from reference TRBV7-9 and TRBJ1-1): DTGVSQNPRHKITKRGQNVTFRCDPISEHNRLYWYRQTLGQGPEFLTYFQNEAQLEKSRLLSDRFSAERPKGSFSTLEIQRTEQGDSAMYLCASSQTDRGFPEAFFGQGTRLTVV.

CDR3 bases: TGTGCCAGCAACTTTCCCTACACTGAAGCTTTCTTT. Its protein is CASNFPYTEAFF. The gene calls are TRBV28 and TRBJ1-1; D not certain. Per the germline V gene, CDR1 is MDHEN and CDR2 is SYDVKM. The CDR3 has 12 amino acids. V shed 7 bases and J shed 3 bases, with 9 bases lying between them.

CDR3 in DNA: TGTGCCAGCAGCTTAGATCTCGGACTAGCGGCCTACAATGAGCAGTTCTTC. It encodes CASSLDLGLAAYNEQFF. The J gene is TRBJ2-1, the V gene TRBV11-2; 10 bases are a match to TRBD2. The length of the CDR3 is 17 residues. Trimming at V came to 0 bases and at J to 2 bases, leaving 4 bases not matched to a gene. The germline gives CDR1 SGHAT, CDR2 FQNNGV.

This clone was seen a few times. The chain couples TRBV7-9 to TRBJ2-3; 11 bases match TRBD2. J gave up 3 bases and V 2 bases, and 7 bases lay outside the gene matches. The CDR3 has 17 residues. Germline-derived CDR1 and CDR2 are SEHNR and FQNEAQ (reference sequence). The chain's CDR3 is CASSLSVGTSGTDTQYF. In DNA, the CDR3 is TGTGCCAGCAGCTTATCCGTCGGGACTAGCGGAACAGATACGCAGTATTTT.

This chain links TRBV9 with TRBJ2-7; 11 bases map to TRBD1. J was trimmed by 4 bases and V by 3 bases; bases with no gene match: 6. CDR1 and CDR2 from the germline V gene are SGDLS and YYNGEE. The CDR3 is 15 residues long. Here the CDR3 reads CASSALGTGGYEQYF. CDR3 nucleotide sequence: TGTGCCAGCAGCGCCCTCGGGACAGGGGGATACGAGCAGTACTTC.

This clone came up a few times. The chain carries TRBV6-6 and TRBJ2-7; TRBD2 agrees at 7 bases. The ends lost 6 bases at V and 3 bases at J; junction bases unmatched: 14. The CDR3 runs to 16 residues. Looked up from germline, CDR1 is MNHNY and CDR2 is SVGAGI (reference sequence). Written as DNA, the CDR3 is TGTGCCAGCAGCCCCGGGGCGCGGGAGTTACTCTACGAGCAGTACTTC. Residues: CASSPGARELLYEQYF.

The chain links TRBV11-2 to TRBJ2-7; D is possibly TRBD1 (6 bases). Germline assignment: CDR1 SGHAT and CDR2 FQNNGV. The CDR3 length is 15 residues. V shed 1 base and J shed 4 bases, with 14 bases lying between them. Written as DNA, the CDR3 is TGTGCCAGCAGCTTAGCCCCCAACAGGGTATACGAGCAGTACTTC. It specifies CASSLAPNRVYEQYF.

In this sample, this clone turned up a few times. DNA for the CDR3: TGTGCCAGCAGCTTCGGTCCAGGGGAGCAGTACTTC. Its protein is CASSFGPGEQYF. The chain is built from TRBV7-2 and TRBJ2-7; tentative D call: TRBD1 (5 bases). Germline V gives CDR1 SGHTA, CDR2 FQGNSA. The length of the CDR3 is 12 residues. V lost 3 bases and J 7 bases, leaving 10 bases between the germline ends.

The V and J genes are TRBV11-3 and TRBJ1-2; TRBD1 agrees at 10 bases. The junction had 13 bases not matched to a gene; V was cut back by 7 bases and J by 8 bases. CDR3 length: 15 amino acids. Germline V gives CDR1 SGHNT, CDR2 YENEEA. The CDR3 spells CASTLVRGTGVGYTF. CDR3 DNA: TGTGCCAGCACCCTTGTCAGGGGGACAGGGGTGGGCTACACCTTC.

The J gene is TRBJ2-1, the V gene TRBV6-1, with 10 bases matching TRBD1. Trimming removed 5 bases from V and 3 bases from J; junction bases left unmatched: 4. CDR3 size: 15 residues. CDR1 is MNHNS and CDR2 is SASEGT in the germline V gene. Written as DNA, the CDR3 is TGTGCCAGCAGTCGTGGGACAGGGGTCTACAATGAGCAGTTCTTC. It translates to CASSRGTGVYNEQFF.

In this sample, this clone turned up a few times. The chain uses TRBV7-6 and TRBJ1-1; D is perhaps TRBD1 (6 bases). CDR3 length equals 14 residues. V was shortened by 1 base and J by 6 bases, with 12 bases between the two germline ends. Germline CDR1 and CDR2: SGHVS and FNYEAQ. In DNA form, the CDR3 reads TGTGCCAGCAGCTTAGGCCGGGGGGCCGCTGAAGCTTTCTTT. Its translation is CASSLGRGAAEAFF.

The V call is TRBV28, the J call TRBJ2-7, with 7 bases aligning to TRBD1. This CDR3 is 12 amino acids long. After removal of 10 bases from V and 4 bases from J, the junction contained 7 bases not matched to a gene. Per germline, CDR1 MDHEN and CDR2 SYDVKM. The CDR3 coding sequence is TGTGCCACAAGGGACAGCCTTTACGAGCAGTACTTC. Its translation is CATRDSLYEQYF.

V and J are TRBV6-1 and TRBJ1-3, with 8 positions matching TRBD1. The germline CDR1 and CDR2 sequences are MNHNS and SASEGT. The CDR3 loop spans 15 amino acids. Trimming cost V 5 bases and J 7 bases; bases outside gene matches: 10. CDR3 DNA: TGTGCCAGCAGTTTCTATGGACAGGGCTCCAACACCATATATTTT. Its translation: CASSFYGQGSNTIYF.

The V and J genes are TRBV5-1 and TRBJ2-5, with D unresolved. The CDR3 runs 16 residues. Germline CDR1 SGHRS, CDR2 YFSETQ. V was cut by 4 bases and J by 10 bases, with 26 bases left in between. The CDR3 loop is CASSPATRPQKVDQYF. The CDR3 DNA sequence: TGCGCCAGCAGCCCCGCCACCCGTCCACAGAAGGTGGACCAGTACTTC.